The present T cell receptor (beta chain) was sequenced within a study of Graves' ophthalmopathy and Graves' hyperthyroidism. Per the germline V gene, CDR1 is MNHEY and CDR2 is SVGEGT. There are 18 residues in the CDR3. V was pared by 2 bases and J by 4 bases, with 13 bases of the junction left unmatched. This clonotype was seen ten or more times. Ophthalmopathic donors had moderate-to-severe activity, CAS ≥3 and NOSPECS ≥4, with disease that had lasted under 3 months. Other autoimmune diseases, uncontrolled infections, pregnancy and lactation each led to patient exclusion. Physicians reached a diagnosis by relying on clinical symptoms, serum thyroxine, TRAb, thyroid ultrasound and orbital computed tomography. For repertoire sequencing, the TCR beta CDR3 regions were amplified from RNA transcripts. Following a first-round RT-PCR that used HTBI primers, a second-round multiplex PCR was carried out. TCRdb processed the multiplex PCR reads anew with MiXCR; each CDR3 protein has one entry. There are 200,000 to 250,000 distinct CDR3 sequences in the sample; about 22% occur only once, and about 46% lies in the top ten.

The chain recombines TRBV6-2 or TRBV6-3 with TRBJ2-2; the match to TRBD1 covers 7 bases. Sequencing was carried out using peripheral blood. This receptor was identified in a woman in her forties or fifties with Graves' ophthalmopathy. CDR3 in DNA: TGTGCCAGCAGTTACGAGACAGGGCCGCTTAAATCCACCGGGGAGCTGTTTTTT. Translated, it gives CASSYETGPLKSTGELFF.